What follows is one T cell receptor (beta chain) and its context. The data originate from a study of blood T cells in healthy people across ages. Germline-derived CDR1 and CDR2 are MRHNA and SNTAGT. V shed 3 bases and J 6 bases; nucleotides not matched to a gene: 5. This CDR3 is built from 15 residues. A second PCR, run for about 6 to 12 cycles, used a sample-barcoded 5' primer plus a J-beta primer mix. Through a template-switch adaptor with 12 random nucleotides, each cDNA molecule received a tag. A single record per CDR3 protein comes from TCRdb applying MiXCR to the 5' RACE reads. Of some 940,000 distinct CDR3 sequences in the sample, 25% to 35% were seen once. They isolated at least 6 million PBMCs from each sample. The sample was also linked to a second study, of T cells of mothers and their children. This second report adds: RNA was extracted, and all of it went into cDNA synthesis at roughly 1.5 ug per 15 ul.

This sequence originates from a middle-aged woman in good health. The rearrangement joins TRBV6-4 to TRBJ2-1, with TRBD1 identical over 10 bases. Input material: blood. The CDR3 spells CASSEPGQGSNEQFF. The DNA for the CDR3 is TGTGCCAGCAGTGAGCCGGGACAGGGGAGCAATGAGCAGTTCTTC.